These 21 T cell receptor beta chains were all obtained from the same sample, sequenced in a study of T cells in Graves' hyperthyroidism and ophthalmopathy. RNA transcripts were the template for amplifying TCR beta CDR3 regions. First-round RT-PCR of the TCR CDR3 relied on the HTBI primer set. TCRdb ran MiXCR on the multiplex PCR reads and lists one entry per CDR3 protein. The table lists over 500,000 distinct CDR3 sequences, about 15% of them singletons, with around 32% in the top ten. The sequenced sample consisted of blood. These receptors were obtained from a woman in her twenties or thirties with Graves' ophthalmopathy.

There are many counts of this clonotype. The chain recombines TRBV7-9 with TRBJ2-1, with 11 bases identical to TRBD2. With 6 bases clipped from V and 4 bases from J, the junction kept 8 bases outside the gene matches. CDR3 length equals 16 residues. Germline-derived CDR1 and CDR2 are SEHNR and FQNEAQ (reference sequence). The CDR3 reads CASRLAGGTRYNEQFF. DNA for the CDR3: TGTGCCAGCAGGCTAGCGGGAGGAACCCGATACAATGAGCAGTTCTTC. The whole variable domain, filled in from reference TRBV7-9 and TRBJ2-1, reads DTGVSQNPRHKITKRGQNVTFRCDPISEHNRLYWYRQTLGQGPEFLTYFQNEAQLEKSRLLSDRFSAERPKGSFSTLEIQRTEQGDSAMYLCASRLAGGTRYNEQFFGPGTRLTVL.

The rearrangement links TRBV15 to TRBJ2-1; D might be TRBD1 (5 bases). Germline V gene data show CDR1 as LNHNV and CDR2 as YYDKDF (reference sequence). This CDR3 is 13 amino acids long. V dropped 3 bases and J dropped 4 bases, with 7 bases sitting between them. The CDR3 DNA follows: TGTGCCACCAGCAGGGGGCAGTACAATGAGCAGTTCTTC. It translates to CATSRGQYNEQFF.

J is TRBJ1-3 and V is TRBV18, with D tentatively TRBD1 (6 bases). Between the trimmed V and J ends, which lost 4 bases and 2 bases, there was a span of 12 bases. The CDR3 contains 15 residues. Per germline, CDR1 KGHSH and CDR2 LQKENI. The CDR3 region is CASSLWTATGNTIYF. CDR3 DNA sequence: TGTGCCAGCTCACTATGGACAGCTACTGGAAACACCATATATTTT.

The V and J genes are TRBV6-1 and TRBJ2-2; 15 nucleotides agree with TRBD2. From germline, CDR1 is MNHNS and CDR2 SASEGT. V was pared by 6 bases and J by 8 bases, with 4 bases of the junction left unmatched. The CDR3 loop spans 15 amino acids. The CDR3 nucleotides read TGTGCCAGCAGCTGGACTAGCGGGAGGGTAGGGGAGCTGTTTTTT. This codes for CASSWTSGRVGELFF.

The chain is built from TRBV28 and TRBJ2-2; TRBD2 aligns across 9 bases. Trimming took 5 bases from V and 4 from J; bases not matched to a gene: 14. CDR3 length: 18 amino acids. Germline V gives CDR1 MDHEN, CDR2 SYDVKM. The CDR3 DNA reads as TGTGCCAGCAGTATACCTGATGGCGGGAGGGCGGGCACCGGGGAGCTGTTTTTT. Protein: CASSIPDGGRAGTGELFF.

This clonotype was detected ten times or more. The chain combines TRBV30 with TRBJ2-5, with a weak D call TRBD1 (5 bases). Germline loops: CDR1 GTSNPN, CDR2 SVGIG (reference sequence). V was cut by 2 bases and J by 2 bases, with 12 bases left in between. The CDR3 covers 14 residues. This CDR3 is CAWSPTTEQETQYF. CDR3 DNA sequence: TGTGCCTGGAGTCCTACGACAGAACAAGAGACCCAGTACTTC.

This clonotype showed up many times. The CDR3 DNA is TGTGCCAGCAGCGTTCTGCATGGCCCGCAGTACTTC. This translates into CASSVLHGPQYF. The chain couples TRBV28 to TRBJ2-7, with D unresolved. Trimming stripped 6 bases from V and 9 bases from J, with 15 bases between. Germline V gene data show CDR1 as MDHEN and CDR2 as SYDVKM. The CDR3 spans 12 residues. The complete variable domain, with remaining parts taken from reference TRBV28 and TRBJ2-7, reads DVKVTQSSRYLVKRTGEKVFLECVQDMDHENMFWYRQDPGLGLRLIYFSYDVKMKEKGDIPEGYSVSREKKERFSLILESASTNQTSMYLCASSVLHGPQYFGPGTRLTVT.

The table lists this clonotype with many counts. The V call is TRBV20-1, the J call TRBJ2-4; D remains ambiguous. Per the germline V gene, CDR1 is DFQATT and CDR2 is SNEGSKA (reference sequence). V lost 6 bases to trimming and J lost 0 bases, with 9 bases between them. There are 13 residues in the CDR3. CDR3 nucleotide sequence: TGCAGTGCGTTCTTACTAGCCAAAAACATTCAGTACTTC. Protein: CSAFLLAKNIQYF.

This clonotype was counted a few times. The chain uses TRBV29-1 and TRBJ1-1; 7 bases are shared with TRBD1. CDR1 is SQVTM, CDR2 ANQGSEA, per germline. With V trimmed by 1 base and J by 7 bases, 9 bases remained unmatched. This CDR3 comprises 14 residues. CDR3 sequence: CSVEGARGDVEAFF. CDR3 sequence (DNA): TGCAGCGTTGAAGGTGCCAGGGGGGACGTTGAAGCTTTCTTT.

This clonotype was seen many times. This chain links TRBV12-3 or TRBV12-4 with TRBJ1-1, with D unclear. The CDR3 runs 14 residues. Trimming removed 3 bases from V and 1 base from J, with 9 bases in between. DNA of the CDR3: TGTGCCAGCAGTTTGTGGGGAGGGAACACTGAAGCTTTCTTT. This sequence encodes CASSLWGGNTEAFF.

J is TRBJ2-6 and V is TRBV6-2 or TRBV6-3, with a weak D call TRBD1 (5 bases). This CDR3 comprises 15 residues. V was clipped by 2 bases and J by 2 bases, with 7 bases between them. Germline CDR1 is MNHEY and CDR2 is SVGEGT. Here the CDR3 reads CASSYDSPGANVLTF. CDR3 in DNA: TGTGCCAGCAGTTACGACAGTCCTGGGGCCAACGTCCTGACTTTC.

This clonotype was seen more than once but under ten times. The CDR3 protein is CASSSEYNSPLHF. The DNA of the CDR3 is TGTGCCAGCAGCTCCGAATATAATTCACCCCTCCACTTT. The gene calls are TRBV3-1 and TRBJ1-6, with D unresolved. The germline V gene has CDR1 LGHDT and CDR2 YNNKEL (reference sequence). V shed 5 bases and J shed 4 bases, with 6 bases lying between them. The CDR3 is made up of 13 amino acids.

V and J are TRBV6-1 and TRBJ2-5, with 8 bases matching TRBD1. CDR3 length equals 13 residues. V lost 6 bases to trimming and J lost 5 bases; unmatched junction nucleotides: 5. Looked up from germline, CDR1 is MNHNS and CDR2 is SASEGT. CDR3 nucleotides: TGTGCCAGCAGCCCAGGGGGCGTGGAGACCCAGTACTTC. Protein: CASSPGGVETQYF.

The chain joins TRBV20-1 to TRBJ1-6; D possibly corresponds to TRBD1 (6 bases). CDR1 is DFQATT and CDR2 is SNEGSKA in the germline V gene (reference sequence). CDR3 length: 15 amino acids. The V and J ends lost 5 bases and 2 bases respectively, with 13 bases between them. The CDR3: CSASQGLAYNSPLHF. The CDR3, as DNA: TGCAGTGCTTCGCAGGGGCTCGCCTATAATTCACCCCTCCACTTT.

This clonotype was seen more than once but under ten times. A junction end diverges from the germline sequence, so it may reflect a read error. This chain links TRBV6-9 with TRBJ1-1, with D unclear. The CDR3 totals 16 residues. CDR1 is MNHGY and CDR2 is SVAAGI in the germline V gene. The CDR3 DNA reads TGTGCCAGCAGTTCCGAGCCCCTAGGTTTGAACTCTGAAGCTTTCTTT. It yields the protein CASSSEPLGLNSEAFF.

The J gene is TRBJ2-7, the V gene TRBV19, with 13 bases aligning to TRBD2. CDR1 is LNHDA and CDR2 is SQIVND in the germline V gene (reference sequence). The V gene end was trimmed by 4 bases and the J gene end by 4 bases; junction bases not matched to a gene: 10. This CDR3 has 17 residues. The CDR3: CASSTGGGLAGVYEQYF. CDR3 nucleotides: TGTGCCAGTAGTACAGGCGGAGGACTAGCGGGAGTTTACGAGCAGTACTTC.

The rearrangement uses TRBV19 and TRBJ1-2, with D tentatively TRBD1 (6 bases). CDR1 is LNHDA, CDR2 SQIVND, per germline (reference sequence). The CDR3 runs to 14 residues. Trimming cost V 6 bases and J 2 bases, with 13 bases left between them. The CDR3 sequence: CASSTWGQNYGYTF. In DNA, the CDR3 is TGTGCCAGTAGCACCTGGGGGCAGAACTATGGCTACACCTTC.

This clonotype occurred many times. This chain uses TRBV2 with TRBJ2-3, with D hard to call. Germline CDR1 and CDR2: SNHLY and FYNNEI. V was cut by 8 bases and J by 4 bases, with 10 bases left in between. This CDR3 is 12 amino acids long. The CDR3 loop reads CASGTNPDTQYF. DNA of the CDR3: TGTGCCAGCGGAACGAACCCAGATACGCAGTATTTT.

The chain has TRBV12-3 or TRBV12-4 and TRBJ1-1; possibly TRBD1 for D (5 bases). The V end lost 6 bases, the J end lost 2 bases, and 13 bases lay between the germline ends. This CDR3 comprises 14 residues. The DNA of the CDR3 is TGTGCCAGCAGCCCCCCTGACAGTAACACTGAAGCTTTCTTT. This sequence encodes CASSPPDSNTEAFF.

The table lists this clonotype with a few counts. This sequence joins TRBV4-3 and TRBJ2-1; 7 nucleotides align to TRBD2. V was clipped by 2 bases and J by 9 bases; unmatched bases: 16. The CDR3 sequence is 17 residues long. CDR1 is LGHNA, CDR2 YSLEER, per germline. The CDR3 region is CASSQFFRGSVEGEQFF. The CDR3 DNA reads TGCGCCAGCAGCCAATTTTTTCGCGGGAGCGTGGAAGGTGAGCAGTTCTTC.

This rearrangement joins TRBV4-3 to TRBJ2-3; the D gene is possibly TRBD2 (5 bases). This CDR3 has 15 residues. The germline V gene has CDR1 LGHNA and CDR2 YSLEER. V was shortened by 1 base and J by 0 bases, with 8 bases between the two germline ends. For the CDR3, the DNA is TGCGCCAGCAGCCAAGCGCCTAGCAGCACAGATACGCAGTATTTT. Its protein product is CASSQAPSSTDTQYF.